The rows below give T cell receptor beta chains drawn from one sample of a study of cytomegalovirus exposure and HLA in healthy donors. Only in-frame clones appear in the TCRdb table, and some are missing; sequencing was by immunoSEQ multiplex PCR. The table gives approximately 54,000 clones; the top ten clones make up roughly 7.1% of it. Input material: PBMCs. The receptor set was obtained from a woman aged 40 to 50 in good health and CMV-seronegative. The CDR3 runs from the conserved cysteine through the conserved F or W. D genes are given only for firm matches.

v_gene	j_gene	d_gene	CDR3nt	CDR3aa
TRBV6-6	TRBJ1-3	NA	TGTGCAAGTCGACAGAACACCATATATTTT	CASRQNTIYF
TRBV5-1	TRBJ1-1	NA	TGCGCCAGCAGCTTCGGTCCAGGGAACACTGAAGCTTTCTTT	CASSFGPGNTEAFF
TRBV19	TRBJ2-2	NA	TGTGCCAGTAGTATAGCTAGGGGGAACACCGGGGAGCTGTTTTTT	CASSIARGNTGELFF
TRBV4-3	TRBJ1-4	NA	TGCGCCAGCAGCCAAGAAAGAGAAGAAAAACTGTTTTTT	CASSQEREEKLFF
TRBV18	TRBJ2-2	TRBD1	TGTGCCAGCTCACCGTCCTGGACAGGGCCTGCCGAGGACACCGGGGAGCTGTTTTTT	CASSPSWTGPAEDTGELFF
TRBV5-1	TRBJ2-3	NA	TGCGCCAGCAGCTTGGGCGGATTACCTAGCACAGATACGCAGTATTTT	CASSLGGLPSTDTQYF
TRBV5-1	TRBJ2-1	TRBD2	TGCGCCAGCCACGAGCGGGGGGCTTATAGGAGCGGAGGCTACAATGAGCAGTTCTTC	CASHERGAYRSGGYNEQFF
TRBV7-6	TRBJ2-1	TRBD1	TGTGCCAGCAGCCGCGCCTTACAGGGGGAGCAGTTCTTC	CASSRALQGEQFF
TRBV5-1	TRBJ1-5	TRBD1	TGCGCCAGCAGCTGGGGGACAGGGAGAAATCAGCCCCAGCATTTT	CASSWGTGRNQPQHF
TRBV5-4	TRBJ2-5	TRBD2	TGTGCCAGCAGTCTATCTAGCGGGGGGCCTCAAGAGACCCAGTACTTC	CASSLSSGGPQETQYF
TRBV4-1	TRBJ2-7	TRBD2	TGCGCCAGCAGCCAAGGATGGGGGGGAGGGCCTATCGAGCAGTACTTC	CASSQGWGGGPIEQYF
TRBV7-6	TRBJ2-1	TRBD2	TGTGCCTCTCCCTCTGGCGGGAGCAATGAGCAGTTCTTC	CASPSGGSNEQFF
TRBV19	TRBJ1-4	NA	TGTGCCAGTGGGGGCAACAGGGATGAAAAACTGTTTTTT	CASGGNRDEKLFF
TRBV7-2	TRBJ2-7	TRBD2	TGTGCCAGCAGCTTAGGACTAGCGGTCTACGAGCAGTACTTC	CASSLGLAVYEQYF
TRBV7-9	TRBJ1-1	TRBD1	TGTGCCAGCAGCTTAGGACAGGGGGGGAACACTGAAGCTTTCTTT	CASSLGQGGNTEAFF
TRBV5-1	TRBJ2-7	TRBD1	TGCGCCAGCAGCTTGCCAACAGGGGGAAGGGGCTACGAGCAGTACTTC	CASSLPTGGRGYEQYF
TRBV30	TRBJ1-1	NA	TGTGCCTGGAGTGGGGAGAGGCTCCCTGAAGCTTTCTTT	CAWSGERLPEAFF
TRBV19	TRBJ1-6	NA	TGTGCCAGTAGTATTAGGGTGACAGGTCAGCGTAATTCACCCCTCCACTTT	CASSIRVTGQRNSPLHF